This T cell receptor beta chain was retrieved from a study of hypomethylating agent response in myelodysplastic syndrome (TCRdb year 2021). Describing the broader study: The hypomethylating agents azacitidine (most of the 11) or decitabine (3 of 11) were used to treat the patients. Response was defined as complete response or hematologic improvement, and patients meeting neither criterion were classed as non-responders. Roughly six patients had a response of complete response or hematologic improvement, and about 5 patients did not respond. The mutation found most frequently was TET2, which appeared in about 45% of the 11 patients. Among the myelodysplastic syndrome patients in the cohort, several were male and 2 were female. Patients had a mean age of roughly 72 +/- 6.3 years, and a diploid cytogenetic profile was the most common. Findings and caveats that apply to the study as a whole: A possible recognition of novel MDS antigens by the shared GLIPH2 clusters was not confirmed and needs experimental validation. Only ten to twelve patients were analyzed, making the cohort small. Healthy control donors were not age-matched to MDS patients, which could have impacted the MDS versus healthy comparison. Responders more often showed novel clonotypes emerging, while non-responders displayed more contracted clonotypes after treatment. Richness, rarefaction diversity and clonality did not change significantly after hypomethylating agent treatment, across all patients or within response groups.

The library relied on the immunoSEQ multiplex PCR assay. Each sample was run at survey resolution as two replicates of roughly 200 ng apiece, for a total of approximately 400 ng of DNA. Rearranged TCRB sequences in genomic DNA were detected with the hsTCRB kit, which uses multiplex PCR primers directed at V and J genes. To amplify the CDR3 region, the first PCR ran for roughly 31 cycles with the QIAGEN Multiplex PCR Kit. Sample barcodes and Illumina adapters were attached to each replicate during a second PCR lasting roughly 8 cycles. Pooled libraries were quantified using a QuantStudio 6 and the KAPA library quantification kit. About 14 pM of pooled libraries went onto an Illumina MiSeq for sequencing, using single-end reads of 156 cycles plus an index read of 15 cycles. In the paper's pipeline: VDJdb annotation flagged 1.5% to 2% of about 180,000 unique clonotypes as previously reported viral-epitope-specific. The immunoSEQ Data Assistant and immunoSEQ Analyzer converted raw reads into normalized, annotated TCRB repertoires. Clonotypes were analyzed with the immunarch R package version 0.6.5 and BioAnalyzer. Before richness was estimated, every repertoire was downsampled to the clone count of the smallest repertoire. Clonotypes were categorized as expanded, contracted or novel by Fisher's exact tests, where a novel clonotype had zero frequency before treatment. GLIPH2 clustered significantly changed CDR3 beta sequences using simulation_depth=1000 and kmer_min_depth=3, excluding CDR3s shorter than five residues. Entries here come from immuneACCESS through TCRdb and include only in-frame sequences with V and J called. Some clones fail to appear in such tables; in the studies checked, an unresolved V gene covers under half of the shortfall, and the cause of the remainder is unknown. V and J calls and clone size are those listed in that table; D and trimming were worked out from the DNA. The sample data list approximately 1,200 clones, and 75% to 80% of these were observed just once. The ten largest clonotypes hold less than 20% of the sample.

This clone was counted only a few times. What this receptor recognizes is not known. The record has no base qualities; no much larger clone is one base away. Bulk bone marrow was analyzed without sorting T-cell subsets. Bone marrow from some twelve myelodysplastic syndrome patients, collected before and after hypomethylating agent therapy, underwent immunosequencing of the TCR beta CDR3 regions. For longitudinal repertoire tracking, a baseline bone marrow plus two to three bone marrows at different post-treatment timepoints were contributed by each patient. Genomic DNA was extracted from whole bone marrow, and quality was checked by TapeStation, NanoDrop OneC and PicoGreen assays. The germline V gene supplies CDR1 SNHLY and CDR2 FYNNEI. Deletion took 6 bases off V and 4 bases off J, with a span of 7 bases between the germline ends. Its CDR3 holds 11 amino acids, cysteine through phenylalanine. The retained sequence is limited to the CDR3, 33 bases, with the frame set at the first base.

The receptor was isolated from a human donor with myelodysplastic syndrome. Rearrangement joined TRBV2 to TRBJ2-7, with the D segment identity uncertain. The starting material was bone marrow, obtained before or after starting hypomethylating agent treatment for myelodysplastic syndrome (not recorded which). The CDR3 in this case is CASSRSYEQYF. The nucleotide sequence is TGTGCCAGCAGCCGTAGTTACGAGCAGTACTTC. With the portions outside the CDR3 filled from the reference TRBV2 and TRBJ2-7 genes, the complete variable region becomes EPEVTQTPSHQVTQMGQEVILRCVPISNHLYFYWYRQILGQKVEFLVSFYNNEISEKSEIFDDQFSVERPDGSNFTLKIRSTKLEDSAMYFCASSRSYEQYFGPGTRLTVT.